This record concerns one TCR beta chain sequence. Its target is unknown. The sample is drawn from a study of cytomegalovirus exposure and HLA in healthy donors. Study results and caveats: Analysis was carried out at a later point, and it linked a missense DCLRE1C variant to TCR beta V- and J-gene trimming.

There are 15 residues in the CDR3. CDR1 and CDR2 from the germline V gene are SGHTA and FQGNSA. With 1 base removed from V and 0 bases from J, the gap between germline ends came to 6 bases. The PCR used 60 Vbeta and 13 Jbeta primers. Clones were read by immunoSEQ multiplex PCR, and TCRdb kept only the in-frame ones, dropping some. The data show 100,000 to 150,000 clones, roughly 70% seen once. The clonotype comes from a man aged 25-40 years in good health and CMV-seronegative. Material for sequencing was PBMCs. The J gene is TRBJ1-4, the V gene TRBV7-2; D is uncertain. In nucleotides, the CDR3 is TGTGCCAGCAGCTTAGGGAGGGCAACTAATGAAAAACTGTTTTTT. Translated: CASSLGRATNEKLFF.